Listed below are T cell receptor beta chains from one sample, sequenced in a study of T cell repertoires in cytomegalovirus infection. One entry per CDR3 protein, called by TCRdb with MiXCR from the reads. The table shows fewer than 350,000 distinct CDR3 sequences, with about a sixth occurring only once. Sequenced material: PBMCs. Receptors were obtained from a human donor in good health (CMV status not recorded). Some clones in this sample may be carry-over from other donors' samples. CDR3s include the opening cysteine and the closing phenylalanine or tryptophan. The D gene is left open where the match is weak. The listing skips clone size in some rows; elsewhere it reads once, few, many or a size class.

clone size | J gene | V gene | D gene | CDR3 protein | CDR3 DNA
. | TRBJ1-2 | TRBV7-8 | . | CASSLGQFDYGYTF | TGTGCCAGCAGCTTAGGACAGTTCGACTATGGCTACACCTTC
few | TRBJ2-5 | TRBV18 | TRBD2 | CASSSRLAGTQETQYF | TGTGCCAGCTCATCCCGACTAGCGGGGACCCAAGAGACCCAGTACTTC
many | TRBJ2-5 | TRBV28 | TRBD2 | CASSRLAGGVWQETQYF | TGTGCCAGCAGTCGACTAGCGGGGGGGGTTTGGCAAGAGACCCAGTACTTC
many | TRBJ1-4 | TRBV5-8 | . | CASSLSGAHTNEKLFF | TGTGCCAGCAGCTTGTCGGGGGCGCATACTAATGAAAAACTGTTTTTT
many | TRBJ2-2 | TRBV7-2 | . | CASSLNPQGPNTGELFF | TGTGCCAGCAGCTTAAACCCACAGGGACCGAACACCGGGGAGCTGTTTTTT
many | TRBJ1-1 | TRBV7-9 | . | CASSLAFRGVGLTEAFF | TGTGCCAGCAGCTTAGCGTTTCGGGGAGTCGGTCTCACTGAAGCTTTCTTT
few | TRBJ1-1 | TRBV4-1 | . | CASSREGKNTEAFF | TGCGCCAGCAGCCGAGAAGGGAAGAACACTGAAGCTTTCTTT
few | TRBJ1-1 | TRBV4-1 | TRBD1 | CASAPRRGDEAFF | TGCGCCAGCGCCCCCCGCAGGGGGGATGAAGCTTTCTTT
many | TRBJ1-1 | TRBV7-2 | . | CASSLRSQPNTEAFF | TGTGCCAGCAGCTTACGCAGCCAGCCGAACACTGAAGCTTTCTTT
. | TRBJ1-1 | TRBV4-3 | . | CASSQPGGEVNTEAFF | TGCGCCAGCAGCCAACCGGGGGGCGAGGTGAACACTGAAGCTTTCTTT
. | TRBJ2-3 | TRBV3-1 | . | CASSQGGTSTDTQYF | TGTGCCAGCAGCCAAGGTGGGACCAGCACAGATACGCAGTATTTT
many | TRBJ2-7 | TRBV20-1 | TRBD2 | CSARDAGRGNGEQYF | TGCAGTGCTAGAGATGCTGGGCGGGGGAATGGCGAGCAGTACTTC
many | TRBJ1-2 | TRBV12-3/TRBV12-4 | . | CASNSQEASGYTF | TGTGCCAGCAATTCTCAGGAGGCTAGTGGCTACACCTTC
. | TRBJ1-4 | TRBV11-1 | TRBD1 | CASSPGQPNEKLFF | TGTGCCAGCAGCCCGGGACAGCCTAATGAAAAACTGTTTTTT
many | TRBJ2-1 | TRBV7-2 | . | CASSLNGDTYNEQFF | TGTGCCAGCAGCTTGAACGGGGACACCTACAATGAGCAGTTCTTC
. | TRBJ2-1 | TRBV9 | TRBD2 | CASSGPGLAGSYNEQFF | TGTGCCAGCAGCGGACCGGGACTAGCGGGGAGTTACAATGAGCAGTTCTTC
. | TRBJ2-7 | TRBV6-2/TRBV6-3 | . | CASSYSGGRVTYEQYF | TGTGCCAGCAGTTACTCGGGCGGCAGGGTGACCTACGAGCAGTACTTC
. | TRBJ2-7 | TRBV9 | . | CASSPRMGLLSEQYF | TGTGCCAGCAGCCCGCGAATGGGGCTGTTGTCCGAGCAGTACTTC
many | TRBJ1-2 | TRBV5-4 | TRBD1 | CASSDSGGEYYGYTF | TGTGCCAGCAGCGATTCAGGGGGCGAGTACTATGGCTACACCTTC
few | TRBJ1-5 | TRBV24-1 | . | CATSAYQPQHF | TGTGCCACCAGTGCTTATCAGCCCCAGCATTTT
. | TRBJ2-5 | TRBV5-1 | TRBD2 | CASREAQETQYF | TGCGCCAGCCGGGAGGCTCAAGAGACCCAGTACTTC
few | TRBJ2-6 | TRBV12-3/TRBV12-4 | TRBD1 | CASRPHLGTGLSGANVLTF | TGTGCCAGCAGACCGCACCTCGGGACAGGCCTTTCTGGGGCCAACGTCCTGACTTTC
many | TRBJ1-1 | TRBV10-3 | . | CAISRDTQNTEAFF | TGTGCCATCAGTCGGGACACCCAGAACACTGAAGCTTTCTTT
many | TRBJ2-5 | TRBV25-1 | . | CASRTRLGGLETQYF | TGTGCCAGCAGAACTCGACTAGGAGGTTTGGAGACCCAGTACTTC
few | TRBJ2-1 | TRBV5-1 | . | CASSPQEGNYNEQFF | TGCGCCAGCAGCCCCCAGGAGGGTAACTACAATGAGCAGTTCTTC
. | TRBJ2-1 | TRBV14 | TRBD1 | CASSRQGYNEQFF | TGTGCCAGCAGCCGACAGGGATACAATGAGCAGTTCTTC
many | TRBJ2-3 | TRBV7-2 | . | CASSLWGDRPDTQYF | TGTGCCAGCAGCTTATGGGGGGACAGACCAGATACGCAGTATTTT
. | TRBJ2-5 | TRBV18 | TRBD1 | CASSPSGQGVETQYF | TGTGCCAGCTCACCTTCGGGACAGGGCGTCGAGACCCAGTACTTC
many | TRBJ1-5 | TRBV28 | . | CASTAKLDQPQHF | TGTGCCAGCACCGCGAAGCTGGATCAGCCCCAGCATTTT